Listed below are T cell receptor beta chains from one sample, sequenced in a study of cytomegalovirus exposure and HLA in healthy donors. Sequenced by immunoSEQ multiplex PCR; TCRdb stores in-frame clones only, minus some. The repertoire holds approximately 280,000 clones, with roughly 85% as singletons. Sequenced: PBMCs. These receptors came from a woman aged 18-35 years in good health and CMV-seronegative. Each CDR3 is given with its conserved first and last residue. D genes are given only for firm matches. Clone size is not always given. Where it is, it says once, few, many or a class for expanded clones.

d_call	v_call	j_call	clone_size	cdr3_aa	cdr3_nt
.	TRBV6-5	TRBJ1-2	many	CASSSGQEAYGYTF	TGTGCCAGCAGCTCGGGACAAGAAGCCTATGGCTACACCTTC
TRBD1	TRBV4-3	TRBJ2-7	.	CASSQTSGTGGSEQYF	TGCGCCAGCAGCCAAACTTCCGGGACAGGGGGAAGCGAGCAGTACTTC
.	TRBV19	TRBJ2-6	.	CASTSAGSGANVLTF	TGTGCCAGTACCTCGGCGGGCTCTGGGGCCAACGTCCTGACTTTC
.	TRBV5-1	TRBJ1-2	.	CASSRDKNIYGYTF	TGCGCCAGCAGCCGGGACAAAAACATCTATGGCTACACCTTC
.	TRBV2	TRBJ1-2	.	CASSEGLLYYGYTF	TGTGCCAGCAGTGAAGGACTGCTTTACTATGGCTACACCTTC
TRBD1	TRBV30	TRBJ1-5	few	CAWSIPQGGGQPQHF	TGTGCCTGGAGCATCCCCCAGGGGGGTGGACAGCCCCAGCATTTT
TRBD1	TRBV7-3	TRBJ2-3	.	CASSPTGASTDTQYF	TGTGCCAGCAGCCCGACAGGGGCTAGCACAGATACGCAGTATTTT
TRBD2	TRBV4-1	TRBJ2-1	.	CASSQGTSGRAREQFF	TGCGCCAGCAGCCAAGGGACTAGCGGGAGGGCACGGGAGCAGTTCTTC
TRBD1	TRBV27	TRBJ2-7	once	CASSSSTGEITYEQYF	TGTGCCAGCAGTTCCAGCACAGGGGAGATCACCTACGAGCAGTACTTC
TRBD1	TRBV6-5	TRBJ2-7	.	CASSPRDRGVQYF	TGTGCCAGCAGCCCGAGGGACAGGGGTGTGCAGTACTTC
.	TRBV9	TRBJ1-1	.	CASSPRSGPGEAFF	TGTGCCAGCAGCCCCCGCTCAGGCCCAGGTGAAGCTTTCTTT
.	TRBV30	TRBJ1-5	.	CAWSGQGNQPQHF	TGTGCCTGGAGTGGGCAGGGAAACCAGCCCCAGCATTTT
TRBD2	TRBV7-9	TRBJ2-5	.	CASSPPGLAGGETQYF	TGTGCCAGCAGCCCGCCGGGACTAGCGGGGGGAGAGACCCAGTACTTC
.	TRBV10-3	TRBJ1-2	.	CAISDVAADHGYTF	TGTGCCATCAGTGATGTCGCGGCCGACCATGGCTACACCTTC
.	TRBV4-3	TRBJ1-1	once	CASSQDFWDTTEAFF	TGCGCCAGCAGCCAAGATTTCTGGGACACCACTGAAGCTTTCTTT
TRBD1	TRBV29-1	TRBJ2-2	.	CSVGDRGMNTGELFF	TGCAGCGTTGGGGACAGGGGCATGAACACCGGGGAGCTGTTTTTT
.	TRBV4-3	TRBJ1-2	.	CASSQDLQVQNYGYTF	TGCGCCAGCAGCCAAGATTTGCAGGTCCAGAACTATGGCTACACCTTC
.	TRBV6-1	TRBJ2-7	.	CASIWTPDSYEQYF	TGTGCCAGCATATGGACACCAGACTCCTACGAGCAGTACTTC
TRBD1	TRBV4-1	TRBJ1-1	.	CASSPTGTRLGNTEAFF	TGCGCCAGCAGCCCGACAGGGACTCGGCTCGGGAACACTGAAGCTTTCTTT
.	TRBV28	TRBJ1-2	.	CASSLPGHPNYGYTF	TGTGCCAGCAGCTTACCGGGACACCCGAACTATGGCTACACCTTC
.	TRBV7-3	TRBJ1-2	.	CASSLTDADGYGYTF	TGTGCCAGCAGCTTAACCGACGCTGACGGGTATGGCTACACCTTC
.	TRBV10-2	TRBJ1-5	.	CASSAGPSSRQPQHF	TGCGCCAGCAGTGCAGGGCCTAGTTCTAGGCAGCCCCAGCATTTT
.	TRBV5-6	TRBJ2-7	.	CASSLGQPGEQYF	TGTGCCAGCAGCTTGGGACAGCCGGGTGAGCAGTACTTC
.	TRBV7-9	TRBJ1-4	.	CATHSGVKLFF	TGTGCCACTCATTCAGGGGTAAAACTGTTTTTT
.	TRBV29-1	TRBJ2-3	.	CSVEELGGPADTQYF	TGCAGCGTTGAAGAGTTAGGCGGGCCCGCAGATACGCAGTATTTT
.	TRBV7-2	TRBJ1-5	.	CASSLVGGRDQPQHF	TGTGCCAGCAGCTTAGTCGGGGGGCGGGATCAGCCCCAGCATTTT
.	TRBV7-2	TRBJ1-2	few	CASSLPGTIGLNYGYTF	TGTGCCAGCAGTCTCCCAGGGACAATAGGACTTAACTATGGCTACACCTTC
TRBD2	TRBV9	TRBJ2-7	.	CASSAEGTSGLYEQYF	TGTGCCAGCAGCGCCGAGGGTACTAGCGGGCTCTACGAGCAGTACTTC
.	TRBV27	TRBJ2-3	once	CATRQITDTQYF	TGTGCCACCAGACAGATCACAGATACGCAGTATTTT
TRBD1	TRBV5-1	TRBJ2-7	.	CASSLWDRQDEQYF	TGCGCCAGCAGCTTATGGGACAGGCAGGACGAGCAGTACTTC
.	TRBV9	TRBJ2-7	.	CASSSSGTDGSYEQYF	TGTGCCAGCAGCTCGTCCGGGACTGATGGCTCCTACGAGCAGTACTTC
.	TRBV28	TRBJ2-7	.	CASREQGPYEQYF	TGTGCCAGCAGGGAACAGGGTCCCTACGAGCAGTACTTC
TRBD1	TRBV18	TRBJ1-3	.	CASSSTGGDSGNTIYF	TGTGCCAGCTCATCGACAGGGGGCGACTCTGGAAACACCATATATTTT
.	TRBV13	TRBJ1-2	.	CASQTAGTNYGYTF	TGTGCCAGCCAAACTGCCGGGACAAACTATGGCTACACCTTC
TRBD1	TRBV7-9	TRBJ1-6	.	CASIGTVGSPLHF	TGTGCCAGCATCGGGACAGTGGGTTCACCCCTCCACTTT
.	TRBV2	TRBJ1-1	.	CASNLQVRNTEAFF	TGTGCCAGCAACCTACAGGTCCGGAACACTGAAGCTTTCTTT
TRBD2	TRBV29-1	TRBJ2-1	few	CSATSETSEQFF	TGCAGCGCCACTAGCGAAACGAGTGAGCAGTTCTTC
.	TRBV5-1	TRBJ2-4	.	CASSAGRTKYF	TGCGCCAGCAGCGCGGGACGAACAAAGTACTTC
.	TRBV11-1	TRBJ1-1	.	CASSLVGGNTEAFF	TGTGCCAGCAGCTTAGTAGGGGGTAACACTGAAGCTTTCTTT
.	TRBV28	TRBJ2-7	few	CASSLWEEQYF	TGTGCCAGCAGTTTATGGGAGGAGCAGTACTTC
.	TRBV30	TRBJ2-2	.	CAWSGGVGGTGELFF	TGTGCCTGGAGTGGAGGGGTTGGAGGGACCGGGGAGCTGTTTTTT
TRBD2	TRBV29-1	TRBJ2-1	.	CSVEPAGEMAEQFF	TGCAGCGTTGAACCAGCGGGAGAGATGGCTGAGCAGTTCTTC
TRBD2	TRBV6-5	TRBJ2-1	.	CASSYMTSLGDEQFF	TGTGCCAGCAGTTACATGACTAGCCTTGGAGATGAGCAGTTCTTC
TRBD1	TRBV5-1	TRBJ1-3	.	CASSGGQGLSGNTIYF	TGCGCCAGCAGCGGCGGACAGGGACTATCTGGAAACACCATATATTTT
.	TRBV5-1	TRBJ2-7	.	CASSLAPGVPYEQYF	TGCGCCAGCAGCTTGGCCCCCGGGGTACCCTACGAGCAGTACTTC
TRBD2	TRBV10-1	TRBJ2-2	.	CASSESWLAGSTGELFF	TGCGCCAGCAGTGAGTCTTGGCTAGCGGGGTCCACCGGGGAGCTGTTTTTT
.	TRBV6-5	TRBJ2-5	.	CASSYSAVQETQYF	TGTGCCAGCAGTTACTCGGCGGTTCAAGAGACCCAGTACTTC
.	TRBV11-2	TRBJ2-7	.	CASSLASSGYSYEQYF	TGTGCCAGCAGCTTAGCTTCCTCAGGGTATAGTTACGAGCAGTACTTC
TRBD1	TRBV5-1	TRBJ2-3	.	CASSIGTGTDTQYF	TGCGCCAGCAGCATCGGGACAGGCACAGATACGCAGTATTTT
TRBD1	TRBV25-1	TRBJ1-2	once	CASSETGAGYTF	TGTGCCAGCAGTGAAACAGGGGCGGGCTACACCTTC
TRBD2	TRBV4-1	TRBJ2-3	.	CASSQDPGGPPTDTQYF	TGCGCCAGCAGCCAAGATCCGGGGGGGCCCCCCACAGATACGCAGTATTTT
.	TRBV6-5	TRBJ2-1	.	CASSSRAYNEQFF	TGTGCCAGCAGCTCCCGGGCCTACAATGAGCAGTTCTTC